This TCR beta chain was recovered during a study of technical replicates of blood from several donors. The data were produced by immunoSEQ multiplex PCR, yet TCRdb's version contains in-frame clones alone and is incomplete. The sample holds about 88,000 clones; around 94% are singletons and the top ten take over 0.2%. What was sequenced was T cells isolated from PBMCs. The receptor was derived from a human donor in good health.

The CDR3 reads CASSERLAGPQETQYF. The CDR3, as DNA: TGTGCCAGCAGTGAACGACTAGCGGGACCACAAGAGACCCAGTACTTC. The J gene is TRBJ2-5, the V gene TRBV25-1, with 11 bases aligning to TRBD2. Germline values: CDR1 MGHDK, CDR2 SYGVNS. This CDR3 contains 16 residues. Trimming at V came to 2 bases and at J to 2 bases, leaving 4 bases not matched to a gene.